This T cell receptor (beta chain) was captured in a study of radiation and T cells in renal cell carcinoma. About the study: Nephrectomy followed 15 Gy stereotactic body radiation by 4 weeks.

For this clone: As yet, its antigen is unknown. Other DNA sequences in the same sample also yield this CDR3.

Documented time point: baseline pretreatment blood. The treatment is: 15 Gy SBRT to primary tumor, nephrectomy 4 weeks later. Trimming shortened V by 0 bases and J by 0 bases, and 6 bases separated the two germline ends. Germline lookup yields CDR1 SGHRS and CDR2 YFSETQ. The CDR3 covers 14 residues. Sequencing used immunoSEQ multiplex PCR; TCRdb keeps in-frame clones, though not all of them. The sample lists 85,000 to 100,000 clones, 80% to 90% seen once, with roughly 8% in the top ten. Whole-study findings and limits: Without pretreatment biopsies, baseline tumor clonotype presence was undetermined. From baseline, blood top tumor clonotypes peaked at 2 weeks post-radiation.

This clonotype originated in a man aged 45-65 years with renal cell carcinoma. V is TRBV5-1 and J is TRBJ1-1, with D perhaps matching TRBD1 (5 bases). The material sequenced was blood, taken from a patient whose treatment included radiotherapy and nephrectomy. CDR3 bases: TGCGCCAGCAGCTTGGGGGGCATGAACACTGAAGCTTTCTTT. Protein product: CASSLGGMNTEAFF.